This T cell receptor (beta chain) was documented in a study of blood T cells in healthy people across ages (dated by TCRdb to the mid-2010s). Concerning the study at large: In model experiments, template switching captured roughly one uniquely barcoded TCR beta cDNA molecule for every two T cells. Using deep sequencing normalized with unique cDNA molecular identifiers, the study measured how TCR beta repertoire diversity changes with age. The donors were split into four age groups: young (average 16 years), middle-aged (roughly 39), aged (more than 60) and long-lived (roughly 86). Donors of different ages were randomly distributed across sequencing lanes to avoid experimental bias. The study analyzed two additional independent replicas of 1 million unique cDNA reads from the same blood draw for two donors, one aged 18 to 30 and one aged 80 or older.

About this clonotype: Its cognate antigen has yet to be identified. Base-call qualities are not available, and no considerably larger clone is one nucleotide away.

Reading from cysteine to phenylalanine, the CDR3 counts 13 amino acids. Only CDR3 DNA is held: 39 bases, read in frame from base 1. The junction shows trimming of 3 bases on V and 2 bases on J, plus 6 bases between the germline ends. From a lookup of the germline V gene (reference sequence), CDR1 and CDR2 are MNHEY and SMNVEV. The full study reports these points: Compared with the aged group, more naive CD4+ T cells, fewer expanded clones and increased TCR diversity were shown by the long-lived group, suggesting age selection. A strong correlation was found between observed TCR beta diversity and the percentage of naive T cells measured by flow cytometry. Since profiling was done on bulk unsorted PBMCs, naive and antigen-experienced compartments could not be conclusively compared. Because the CMV infection status of the donors was unknown, age-related changes in expanded clonotypes may potentially have been confounded. Observed TCR beta diversity per million T cells fell roughly linearly with age, and a significant reduction was already apparent by age around 40. Estimates of total diversity from one million sequenced T cells were regarded as lower bounds and underestimates.

Receptors were amplified or captured by 5' RACE. Instrument on record: Illumina HiSeq 2500. A second 7 to 11 cycle PCR used a sample-barcoded 5' primer and a J-beta primer mix. A unique molecular identifier was introduced onto each TCR beta cDNA molecule by a template-switch 5' adaptor carrying 12 random nucleotides. Each sample yielded at least 2.5 million CDR3-containing paired-end reads. All of the RNA was converted into first-strand cDNA using the Mint cDNA synthesis kit, with a TRBC-specific oligonucleotide serving as the primer. Following uracil-DNA glycosylase treatment, all cDNA underwent a first 18-cycle PCR with the universal primers M1SS and BC2_uni_R. In the authors' own workflow: For normalization, 1 million high-quality reads, each with a distinct molecular identifier, were randomly selected from each sample. Instead of being binned into consensus sequences, reads with shared molecular identifiers were discarded. CDR3 identification, clonotype clustering and error correction used MiTCR with a Q25 quality threshold and the strictest error-elimination algorithm. A nonparametric unseen species model using Euler transformation provided a lower-bound estimate of total TCR beta diversity. Starting from the raw public reads, TCRdb applied fastp trimming at Q25, assembled clones with MiXCR and retained in-frame beta chains. Here each entry gathers all rows of one CDR3 protein and keeps the most common genes and DNA. In this record, the V and J calls reflect TCRdb's handling and not the investigators' own analysis. Present in this sample are 1.5 million to 2 million distinct CDR3 sequences, roughly a third of which were seen just once. Clones ranked in the top ten supply about 11% of the sample.

The 35 to 40 donors, aged about 6 to 100 years, were systemically healthy Caucasian individuals from Russia. Roughly 10 milliliters of peripheral blood were collected from each donor into EDTA-treated Vacutainer tubes. Ficoll-Paque density-gradient centrifugation was used to isolate PBMCs, with at least 6.5 million per sample. Trizol reagent was used to extract total RNA from PBMCs, with at least 6 micrograms per sample. For every donor, flow cytometry on a PBMC aliquot measured the percentage of naive CD45RAhigh/CD27high T cells. The specimen was blood. The TCR was taken from a woman aged 25 to 45 in good health. The sequence is built from TRBV27 and TRBJ2-3; the D gene cannot be resolved reliably. The DNA sequence follows: TGTGCCAGCAGTTTTCTTCTCACAGATACGCAGTATTTT. It translates to CASSFLLTDTQYF.